The TCR beta chain under discussion was sequenced for a study of neurological immune-mediated disorders. 5'RACE with 10-nucleotide random UMIs produced the cDNA. A single record per CDR3 protein comes from TCRdb applying MiXCR to the 5' RACE reads. The sample holds under 75,000 distinct CDR3 sequences; over 5% are singletons and the top ten take approximately 5.6%. CDR3 length: 13 amino acids. V shed 5 bases, J shed 5 bases, and the junction held 6 bases outside the gene matches. CDR1 and CDR2 from the germline V gene are DFQATT and SNEGSKA (reference sequence). The sample holds many counts of this clonotype.

The chain joins TRBV20-1 to TRBJ2-3, with TRBD2 identical over 8 bases. The sample consisted of PBMCs. The clonotype was recovered from a human donor with multiple sclerosis. The donor label of this sample is uncertain. In DNA form, the CDR3 reads TGCAGTGCTCCTCGGGGGGGAGTAGATACGCAGTATTTT. Translation gives CSAPRGGVDTQYF.